What follows are 2 T cell receptor beta chains derived from one specimen sequenced in a study of blood T cells in healthy people across ages. With a J-beta primer mix and a sample-barcoded 5' primer, a second PCR ran roughly 6 to 12 cycles. TCRdb reprocessed the 5' RACE reads via MiXCR and lists one record per CDR3 protein. Of about 1.8 million distinct CDR3 sequences detected, 49% appear once; the ten largest clones hold approximately 2.1%. Input material: blood. The receptors derive from a woman aged 40 to 50 in good health.

CDR3 DNA sequence: TGCAGTGCTAGCGTCGACAGGGTGAGGGGACAGCCCCAGCATTTT. Its protein is CSASVDRVRGQPQHF. J is TRBJ1-5 and V is TRBV20-1, with 7 bases that match TRBD1. The V gene's germline CDR1 is DFQATT and CDR2 SNEGSKA (reference sequence). V lost 3 bases to trimming and J lost 7 bases; unmatched junction nucleotides: 12. CDR3 size: 15 residues.

The chain employs TRBV27 and TRBJ2-7, with 7 bases that match TRBD1. The CDR3 is made up of 16 amino acids. The germline V gene has CDR1 MNHEY and CDR2 SMNVEV (reference sequence). Unmatched junction bases numbered 16, after V lost 8 bases and J lost 3 bases. CDR3 amino acids: CASQLKPRGRSYEQYF. Written as DNA, the CDR3 is TGTGCCAGCCAACTCAAGCCTAGGGGGCGCAGCTACGAGCAGTACTTC.